The clone carrying this T cell receptor beta chain is a singleton in its sample. Its antigen is unknown. Each and every patient relapsed after autologous stem cell transplantation, and patients got differing brentuximab vedotin exposure. This entry belongs to a study of PD-1 blockade in classical Hodgkin lymphoma. Study results and limitations: Whoever responded completely had baseline diversity much like that seen in newly diagnosed patients.

V was cut by 3 bases and J by 3 bases, with 20 bases left in between. The CDR3 is 18 residues long. Germline-derived CDR1 and CDR2 are MNHNS and SASEGT. The method was immunoSEQ multiplex PCR; TCRdb's version includes in-frame clones alone and lacks a portion of them. Here the sample spans some 20,000 clones, around 80% being singletons. The origin of this receptor is a human donor with classical Hodgkin lymphoma. The rearrangement links TRBV6-1 to TRBJ1-4; weak D call: TRBD1 (6 bases). Sequences were derived from peripheral blood mononuclear cells (PBMCs), sampled before the second cycle of nivolumab. This CDR3 is CASSDTGFPYRSNEKLFF. CDR3 sequence (DNA): TGTGCCAGCAGTGACACAGGGTTCCCTTACCGGTCTAATGAAAAACTGTTTTTT.